The sequence of this T cell receptor (beta chain) was determined in a study of early T cells in non-severe SARS-CoV-2 infection. For the study at large: Sequencing used unsorted whole-blood bulk RNA, so chains lack pairing.

General study findings and limits: A preference for anti-spike CD8 responses marked VDJdb matching, which missed private and CD4 specificities.

Individual cDNA molecules carried attached unique molecular identifiers. MiXCR, applied by TCRdb to the 5' RACE reads, yields one record per CDR3 protein. The sample holds tens of thousands of distinct CDR3 sequences, around a tenth seen once. This clonotype was recorded at least ten times. Its antigen is not known. The CDR3 runs 14 residues. The V end lost 2 bases, the J end lost 4 bases, and 14 bases lay between the germline ends. Germline V lookup: CDR1 GTSNPN, CDR2 SVGIG (reference sequence). The rearrangement joins TRBV30 to TRBJ1-2, with D perhaps TRBD1 (6 bases). The sequence was collected from an adult who was a healthcare worker with PCR-confirmed SARS-CoV-2 infection or an uninfected control (not recorded which). The sequenced sample was whole blood, obtained at baseline. The chain's CDR3 is CAWSRSGGGYGYTF. CDR3 nucleotides: TGTGCCTGGAGTAGATCCGGGGGCGGCTATGGCTACACCTTC.